This T cell receptor beta chain was obtained from a study of CXCR3-negative and CXCR3-positive naive CD8 T cells (dated by TCRdb to about 2019). About the study as a whole: Some 130 million TRB reads were obtained in total, roughly 1.5 +/- 0.3 million reads per library. Diversity and physicochemical repertoire analyses covered 11 donors pooled from two independent experiments. The TRBV-TRBJ cluster analysis covered naive subsets from a handful of donors and memory cells from 3 donors. Overall study outcomes, separate from this receptor: Repertoire diversity was comparably high in both naive subsets but much lower in memory CD8+ T cells. TRBV-TRBJ usage was similar between naive CXCR3-negative and CXCR3-positive cells from the same donor, while memory cells showed distinct patterns. Compared with CXCR3-negative naive cells, CXCR3-positive naive cells had TRB CDR3s with higher hydrophobicity (lower Kidera factor 4), lower energy, and higher strength and volume indices. Because surface CD5, which is linked to self-reactivity in mice, was comparable between the naive subsets, TCR interaction strength was also inferred from the physicochemical properties of TRB CDR3s. Freshly isolated PBMCs were used for most assays because CXCR3 expression went down partially after cryopreservation.

For each CD8+ T cell subset, flow sorting was done in triplicate, and roughly 330,000 cells per subset went directly into RLT lysis buffer. To keep memory contaminants out, a stringent definition of naive CD8+ T cells was applied: CD45RO-CCR7+CD27+CD95-. Using standard density gradient centrifugation, peripheral blood mononuclear cells were isolated from buffy coats. Naive CXCR3-negative and CXCR3-positive CD8+ T cells were flow-sorted using a FACSAria III. Total RNA was extracted from sorted cells with an RNeasy Mini Kit. Points on this clonotype: The target of this receptor is not known.

TCRdb lists the instrument as NextSeq 550. The Human TCR Profiling Kit (MiLaboratory) was used to make UMI-labeled 5' RACE TRB cDNA libraries. The full amount of extracted RNA was used for cDNA synthesis, and the full amount of resulting cDNA was used for PCR amplification. Libraries were prepared in parallel with an identical number of PCR cycles. The paper's data handling went like this. With a minimum of two reads required per UMI, MIGEC and MiXCR pulled out about 53,000 +/- 10,000 unique UMI-labeled TRB cDNA molecules from each library. On average, each library contained approximately 40,000 +/- 10,000 functional in-frame TRB CDR3 nucleotide clonotypes without stop codons. After downsampling to 5000 UMI-labeled TRB molecules per sample, diversity metrics such as normalized Shannon-Wiener and Chao1 were calculated in VDJtools. For the central five CDR3 residues, VDJtools calculated physicochemical properties weighted by clonotype size, namely interaction energy, strength, volume and Kidera factor 4. TCRdb reprocessed the reads, reporting each CDR3 protein sequence once and no DNA. The authors' filters were not applied to this entry. The table of this sample itemizes some 85,000 distinct CDR3 sequences. Around 0.51% of the sample rests with the top ten.

The CDR3 covers 19 residues, taking in both the cysteine and the phenylalanine. DNA was not recorded. The source material was naive CXCR3+ CD8+ T cells from blood. The sample's cell subset or site, from its label and the paper: CD45RO-CCR7+CD27+CD95- naive CD8+ T cells expressing CXCR3 (TNR3+). The chain is encoded by TRBV21-1 joined to TRBJ2-7; checking the TCRdb D call of TRBD2 is not possible without DNA. TRBV21-1 corresponds to a pseudogene. This receptor was identified in a human donor in good health. Some clones in this sample may be carry-over from other donors' samples. CDR3 reads: CASSTPQVRAGGPTYEQYF.